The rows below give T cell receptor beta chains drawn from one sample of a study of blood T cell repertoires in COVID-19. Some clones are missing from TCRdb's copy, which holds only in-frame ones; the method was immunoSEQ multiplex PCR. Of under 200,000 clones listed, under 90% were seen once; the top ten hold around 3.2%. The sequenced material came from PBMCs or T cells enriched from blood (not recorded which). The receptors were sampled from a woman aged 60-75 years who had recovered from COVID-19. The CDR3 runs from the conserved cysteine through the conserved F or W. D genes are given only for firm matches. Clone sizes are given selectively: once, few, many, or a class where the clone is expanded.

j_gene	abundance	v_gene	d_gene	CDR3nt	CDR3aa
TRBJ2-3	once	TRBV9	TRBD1	TGTGCCAGCAGCATACAGGGGGCGGGCACAGATACGCAGTATTTT	CASSIQGAGTDTQYF
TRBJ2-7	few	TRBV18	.	TGTGCCAGCTCACTTAACAGGGTCGAGCAGTACTTC	CASSLNRVEQYF
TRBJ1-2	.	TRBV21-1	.	TGTGCCAGCAGCAATTCGTGTTTGGAGGACGAGTTTGGAGGCTACACCTTC	CASSNSCLEDEFGGYTF
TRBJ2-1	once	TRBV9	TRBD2	TGTGCCAGCAGTCCGAGACTAGCGGGGGTCGACAATGAGCAGTTCTTC	CASSPRLAGVDNEQFF
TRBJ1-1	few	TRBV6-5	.	TGTGCCAGCTTCGGAGCGGGGATACTTAACACTGAAGCTTTCTTT	CASFGAGILNTEAFF
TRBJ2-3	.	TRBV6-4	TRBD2	TGTGCCAGCAGTATAACTAGCGGGGGAGTTTCTAGCACAGATACGCAGTATTTT	CASSITSGGVSSTDTQYF
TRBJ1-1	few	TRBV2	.	TGTGCCAGCAGTGACGACATGTACACTGAAGCTTTCTTT	CASSDDMYTEAFF
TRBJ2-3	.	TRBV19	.	TGTGCCAGTAGTATGGGGCAGAGCTCCACAGATACGCAGTATTTT	CASSMGQSSTDTQYF
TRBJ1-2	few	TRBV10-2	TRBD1	TGCGCCAGCAGTACGACAGGGGAGGCAGGCTACACCTTC	CASSTTGEAGYTF
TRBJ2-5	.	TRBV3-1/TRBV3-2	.	TGTGCCAGCAGCCCTGAAACAGGGTTCGGCCAAGAGACCCAGTACTTC	CASSPETGFGQETQYF
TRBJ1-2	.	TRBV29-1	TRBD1	TGCAGCGTTGAGGGGACAGGGGACTATGGCTACACCTTC	CSVEGTGDYGYTF
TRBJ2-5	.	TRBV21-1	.	TGTGCCAGCAGCAAAGATCCGGGTTCAGAGACCCAGTACTTC	CASSKDPGSETQYF
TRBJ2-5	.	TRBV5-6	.	TGTGCCAGCAGCTTTAACCGGGGGGCCCAAGAGACCCAGTACTTC	CASSFNRGAQETQYF
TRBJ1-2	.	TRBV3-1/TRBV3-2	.	TGTGCCAGCAGCCAAGATCGGTCAGGGACTAACTATGGCTACACCTTC	CASSQDRSGTNYGYTF
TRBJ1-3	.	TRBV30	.	TGTGCCTGGACGGGACAACTTGGAAACACCATATATTTT	CAWTGQLGNTIYF
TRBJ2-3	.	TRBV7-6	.	TGTGCCAGCAGCTTAGACCAGACTCGCACAGATACGCAGTATTTT	CASSLDQTRTDTQYF
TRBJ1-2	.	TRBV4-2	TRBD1	TGTGCCAGCAGCCAATGGGGACAGGGGTACGGCTACACCTTC	CASSQWGQGYGYTF
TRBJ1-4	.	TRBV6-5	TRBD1	TGTGCCAGCAGGGGGACAGGACGAGGGGAAAAACTGTTTTTT	CASRGTGRGEKLFF
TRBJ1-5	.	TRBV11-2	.	TGTGCCAGCAGCCGCCACGGGGGTAGCAATCAGCCCCAGCATTTT	CASSRHGGSNQPQHF
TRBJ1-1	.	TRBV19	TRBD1	TGTGCCAGTAGTACTGCAGGACAGGGGGCTGTTGGGACTTTCTTT	CASSTAGQGAVGTFF
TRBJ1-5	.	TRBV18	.	TGTGCCAGCTCGCACGCCCCGGGGGTAAGCAATCAGCCCCAGCATTTT	CASSHAPGVSNQPQHF
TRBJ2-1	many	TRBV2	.	TGTGCCAGCAGTGTATTCGGGTTCAGCTCCTACAATGAGCAGTTCTTC	CASSVFGFSSYNEQFF
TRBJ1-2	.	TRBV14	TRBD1	TGTGCCAGCAGCTCCCAGGGGGCGAATCTCTATGGCTACACCTTC	CASSSQGANLYGYTF
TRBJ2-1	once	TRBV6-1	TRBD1	TGTGCCAGCAGTGACCTGAACACCGGGACAGGGGGCTACAATGAGCAGTTCTTC	CASSDLNTGTGGYNEQFF
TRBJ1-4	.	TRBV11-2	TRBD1	TGTGCCAGCAGCTTATTTGGGACAGGGGGAGAAAAACTGTTTTTT	CASSLFGTGGEKLFF
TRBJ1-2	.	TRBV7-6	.	TGTGCCAGCAGCTTATTCCAGGGCTATGGCTACACCTTC	CASSLFQGYGYTF
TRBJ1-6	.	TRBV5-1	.	TGCGCCAGCAGCTTGGATAGCTCCTATAATTCACCCCTCCACTTT	CASSLDSSYNSPLHF
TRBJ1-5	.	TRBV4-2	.	TGTGCCAGCAGCCAAGAATCTCCAGGGAATCAGCCCCAGCATTTT	CASSQESPGNQPQHF
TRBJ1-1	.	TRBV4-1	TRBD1	TGCGCCAGCAGCCAAGGGCAGGGGGTAATGAACACTGAAGCTTTCTTT	CASSQGQGVMNTEAFF
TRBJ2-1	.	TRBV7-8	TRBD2	TGTGCCAGCAGCTTAGCGAAGCCTCTAGCGGGGTATAACAATGAGCAGTTCTTC	CASSLAKPLAGYNNEQFF
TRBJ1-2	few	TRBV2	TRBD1	TGTGCCAGCAGTGGGACAGGGCGGGAAGGCGGCTACACCTTC	CASSGTGREGGYTF
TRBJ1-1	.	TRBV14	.	TGTGCCAGCAGCCAATTAAAGGGGTTTGAGACTGAAGCTTTCTTT	CASSQLKGFETEAFF
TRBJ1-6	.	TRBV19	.	TGTGCCAGTAGTGCTCGACGGGGGGATTCACCCCTCCACTTT	CASSARRGDSPLHF
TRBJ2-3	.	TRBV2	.	TGTGCCAGCAAAAGAGGGAGCGGCACAGATACGCAGTATTTT	CASKRGSGTDTQYF
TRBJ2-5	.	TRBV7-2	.	TGTGCCAGCAGGGGAGCTGTCCGAGAGACCCAGTACTTC	CASRGAVRETQYF
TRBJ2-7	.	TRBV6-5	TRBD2	TGTGCCAGCAGTTACACTAGCGGGGCTACCTACGAGCAGTACTTC	CASSYTSGATYEQYF
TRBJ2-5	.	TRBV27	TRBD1	TGTGCCAGCAGTTCCGGGACAGGGGGATCCCAAGAGACCCAGTACTTC	CASSSGTGGSQETQYF
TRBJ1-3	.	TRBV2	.	TGTGCCAGCAGTGAAGGCTTGCGGGGGGGCTCTGGAAACACCATATATTTT	CASSEGLRGGSGNTIYF
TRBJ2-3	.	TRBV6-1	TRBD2	TGTGCCAGCAGTGAAGCGAGACTAGCGGGGACAGATACGCAGTATTTT	CASSEARLAGTDTQYF
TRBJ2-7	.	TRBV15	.	TGTGCCACCAGCAGAGCTTGGGACACACCTTACGAGCAGTACTTC	CATSRAWDTPYEQYF
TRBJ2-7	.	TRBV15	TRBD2	TGTGCCACCAGCGGAGACCCTAGCGGGGGCTACGAGCAGTACTTC	CATSGDPSGGYEQYF
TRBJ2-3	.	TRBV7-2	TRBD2	TGTGCCAGCAGCCAAGGGACTAGTGGGCATACGCAGTATTTT	CASSQGTSGHTQYF
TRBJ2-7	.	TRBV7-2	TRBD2	TGTGCCAGCAGCGGGGGACTAGCGACCTACGAGCAGTACTTC	CASSGGLATYEQYF
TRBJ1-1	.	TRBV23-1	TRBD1	TGCGCCAGCAACGGGGACAGGGTGAACACTGAAGCTTTCTTT	CASNGDRVNTEAFF
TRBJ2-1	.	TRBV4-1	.	TGCGCCAGCAGCCATCCGGGACTCTACAATGAGCAGTTCTTC	CASSHPGLYNEQFF
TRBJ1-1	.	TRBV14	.	TGTGCCAGCAGCTCAGGATTGCTCCTGAACACTGAAGCTTTCTTT	CASSSGLLLNTEAFF
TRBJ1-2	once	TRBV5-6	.	TGTGCCAGCAGCTTACAGGGCGGATTCGCTAGTGGCTACACCTTC	CASSLQGGFASGYTF
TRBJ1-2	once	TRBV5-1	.	TGCGCCAGCAGCAAGGAGGGCAGGACCATTAACTATGGCTACACCTTC	CASSKEGRTINYGYTF
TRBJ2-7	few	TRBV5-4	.	TGTGCCAGCAGCTTCGACTTGCTCTCCTACGAGCAGTACTTC	CASSFDLLSYEQYF
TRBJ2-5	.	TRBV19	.	TGTGCCAGTAGTATAGCGGGTGCCCAAGAGACCCAGTACTTC	CASSIAGAQETQYF
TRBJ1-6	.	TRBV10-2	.	TGCGCCAGCAGTGACACCTCGGTTTTTTATAATTCACCCCTCCACTTT	CASSDTSVFYNSPLHF
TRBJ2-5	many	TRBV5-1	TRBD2	TGCGCCAGCAGCTTCGGGGGAGGGGAGGAGACCCAGTACTTC	CASSFGGGEETQYF
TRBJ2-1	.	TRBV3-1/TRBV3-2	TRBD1	TGTGCCAGCAGCCAAGATGAGACGACAGGGGACTACAATGAGCAGTTCTTC	CASSQDETTGDYNEQFF
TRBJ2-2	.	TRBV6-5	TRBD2	TGTGCCAGCAGTTACTCCGGGGGGACCGGGGAGCTGTTTTTT	CASSYSGGTGELFF